This TCR beta chain was captured by sequencing in a study of blood T cell repertoires in COVID-19. The V end was cut by 8 bases, the J end by 6 bases, with 18 bases between. CDR1 SQVTM and CDR2 ANQGSEA come from the germline V gene. CDR3 length equals 13 residues. This table comes from immunoSEQ multiplex PCR, and its TCRdb copy is limited to in-frame clones, with some not included. In the table there are more than 300,000 clones, approximately 93% of which are singletons. Exposed enrollees had met someone with a PCR-confirmed or clinician-diagnosed COVID-19 case at some point within the 2 weeks before study entry.

Sequencing was performed on PBMCs or T cells enriched from blood (not recorded which). The sequence derives from a middle-aged woman who had been exposed to COVID-19. The V gene is TRBV29-1, the J gene TRBJ2-3; TRBD2 might be the D (5 bases). Here the CDR3 DNA reads TGCAGCTACGAGGGTATTATTTTGGATACGCAGTATTTT. As protein: CSYEGIILDTQYF.